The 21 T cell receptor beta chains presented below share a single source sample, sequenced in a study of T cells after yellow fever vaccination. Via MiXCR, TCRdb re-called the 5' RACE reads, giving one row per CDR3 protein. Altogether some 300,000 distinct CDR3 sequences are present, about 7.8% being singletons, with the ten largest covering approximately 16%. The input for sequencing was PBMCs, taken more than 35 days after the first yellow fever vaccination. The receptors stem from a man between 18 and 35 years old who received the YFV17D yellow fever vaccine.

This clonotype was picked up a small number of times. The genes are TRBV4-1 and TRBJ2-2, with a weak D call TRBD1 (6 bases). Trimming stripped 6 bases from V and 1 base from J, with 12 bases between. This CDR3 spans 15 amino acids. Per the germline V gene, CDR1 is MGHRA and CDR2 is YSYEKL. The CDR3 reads CASRLLGGNTGELFF. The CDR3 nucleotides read TGCGCCAGCAGACTACTAGGGGGGAACACCGGGGAGCTGTTTTTT.

The CDR3 is CASSSGTGYQPQHF. The CDR3 DNA follows: TGTGCCAGCAGCTCCGGGACAGGCTATCAGCCCCAGCATTTT. V gene TRBV7-9 combines with J gene TRBJ1-5, with 8 bases that match TRBD1. CDR3 length equals 14 residues. The V segment lost 4 bases and the J segment 5 bases; nucleotides outside the gene matches: 4. Germline-derived CDR1 and CDR2 are SEHNR and FQNEAQ (reference sequence).

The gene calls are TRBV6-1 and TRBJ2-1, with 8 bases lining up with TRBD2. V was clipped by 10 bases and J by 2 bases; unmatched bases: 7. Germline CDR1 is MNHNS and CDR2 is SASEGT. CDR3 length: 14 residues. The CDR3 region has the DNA TGTGCCACTCACGGGGGGGCCGCCTACAATGAGCAGTTCTTC. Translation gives CATHGGAAYNEQFF.

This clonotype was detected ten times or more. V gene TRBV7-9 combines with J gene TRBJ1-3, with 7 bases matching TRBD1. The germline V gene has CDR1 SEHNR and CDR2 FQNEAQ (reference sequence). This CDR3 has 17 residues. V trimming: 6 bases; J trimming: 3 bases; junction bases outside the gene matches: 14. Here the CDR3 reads CASRPTGFSRIGNTIYF. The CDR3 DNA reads TGTGCCAGCAGGCCGACAGGGTTCTCGCGGATTGGAAACACCATATATTTT.

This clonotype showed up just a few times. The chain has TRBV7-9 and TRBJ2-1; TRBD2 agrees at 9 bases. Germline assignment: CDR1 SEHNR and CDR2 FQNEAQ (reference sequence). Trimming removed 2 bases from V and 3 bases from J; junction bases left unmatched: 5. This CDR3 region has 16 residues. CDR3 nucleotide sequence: TGTGCCAGCAGCTTATGGCTAGCGGGGTTCTACAATGAGCAGTTCTTC. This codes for CASSLWLAGFYNEQFF. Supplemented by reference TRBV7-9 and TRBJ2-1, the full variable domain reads DTGVSQNPRHKITKRGQNVTFRCDPISEHNRLYWYRQTLGQGPEFLTYFQNEAQLEKSRLLSDRFSAERPKGSFSTLEIQRTEQGDSAMYLCASSLWLAGFYNEQFFGPGTRLTVL.

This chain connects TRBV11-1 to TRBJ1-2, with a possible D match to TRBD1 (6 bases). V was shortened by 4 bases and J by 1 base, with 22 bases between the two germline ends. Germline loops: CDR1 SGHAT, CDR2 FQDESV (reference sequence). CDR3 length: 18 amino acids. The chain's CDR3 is CASSSHRALDRDNYGYTF. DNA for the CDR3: TGTGCCAGCAGCTCCCACAGGGCCCTAGACAGAGATAACTATGGCTACACCTTC.

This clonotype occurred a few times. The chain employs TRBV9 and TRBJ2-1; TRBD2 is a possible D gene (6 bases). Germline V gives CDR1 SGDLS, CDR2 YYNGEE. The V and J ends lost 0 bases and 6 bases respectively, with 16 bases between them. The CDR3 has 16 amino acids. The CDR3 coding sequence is TGTGCCAGCAGCGTAGGTGGAGGGTTCTTCGGCAATGAGCAGTTCTTC. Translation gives CASSVGGGFFGNEQFF.

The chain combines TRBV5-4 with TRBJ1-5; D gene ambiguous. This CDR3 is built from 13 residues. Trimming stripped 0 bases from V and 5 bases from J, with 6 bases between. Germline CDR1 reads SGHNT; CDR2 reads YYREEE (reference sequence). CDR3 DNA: TGTGCCAGCAGCTTGGAAGCCGATCAGCCCCAGCATTTT. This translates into CASSLEADQPQHF.

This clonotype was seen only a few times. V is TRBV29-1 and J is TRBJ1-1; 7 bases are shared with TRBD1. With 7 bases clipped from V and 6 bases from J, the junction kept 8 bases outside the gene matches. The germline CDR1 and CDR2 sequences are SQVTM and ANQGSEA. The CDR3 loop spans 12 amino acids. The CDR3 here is CSARRGQAEAFF. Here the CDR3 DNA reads TGCAGCGCAAGAAGGGGGCAGGCTGAAGCTTTCTTT. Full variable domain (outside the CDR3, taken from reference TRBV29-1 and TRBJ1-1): SAVISQKPSRDICQRGTSLTIQCQVDSQVTMMFWYRQQPGQSLTLIATANQGSEATYESGFVIDKFPISRPNLTFSTLTVSNMSPEDSSIYLCSARRGQAEAFFGQGTRLTVV.

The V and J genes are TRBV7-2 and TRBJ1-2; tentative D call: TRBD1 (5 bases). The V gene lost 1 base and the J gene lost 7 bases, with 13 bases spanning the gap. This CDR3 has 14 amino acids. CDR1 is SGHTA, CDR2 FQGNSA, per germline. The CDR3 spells CASSLGGRVGGYTF. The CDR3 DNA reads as TGTGCCAGCAGCTTAGGGGGCAGGGTGGGTGGCTACACCTTC. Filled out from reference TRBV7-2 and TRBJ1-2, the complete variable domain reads GAGVSQSPSNKVTEKGKDVELRCDPISGHTALYWYRQSLGQGLEFLIYFQGNSAPDKSGLPSDRFSAERTGGSVSTLTIQRTQQEDSAVYLCASSLGGRVGGYTFGSGTRLTVV.

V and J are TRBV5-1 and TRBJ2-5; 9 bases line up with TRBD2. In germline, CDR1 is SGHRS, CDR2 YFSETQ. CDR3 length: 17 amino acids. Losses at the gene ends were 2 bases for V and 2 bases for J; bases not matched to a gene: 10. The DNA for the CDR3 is TGCGCCAGCAGCTTTAATCTGGATAGCGGGGGACAAGAGACCCAGTACTTC. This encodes CASSFNLDSGGQETQYF. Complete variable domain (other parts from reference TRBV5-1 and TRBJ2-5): KAGVTQTPRYLIKTRGQQVTLSCSPISGHRSVSWYQQTPGQGLQFLFEYFSETQRNKGNFPGRFSGRQFSNSRSEMNVSTLELGDSALYLCASSFNLDSGGQETQYFGPGTRLLVL.

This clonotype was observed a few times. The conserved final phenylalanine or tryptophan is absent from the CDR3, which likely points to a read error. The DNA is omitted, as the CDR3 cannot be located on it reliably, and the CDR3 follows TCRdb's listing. The CDR3 region is CASKMESV. The chain joins TRBV21-1 to TRBJ1-6. TRBV21-1 is annotated as a pseudogene. The CDR3 has 8 residues if both end residues are counted.

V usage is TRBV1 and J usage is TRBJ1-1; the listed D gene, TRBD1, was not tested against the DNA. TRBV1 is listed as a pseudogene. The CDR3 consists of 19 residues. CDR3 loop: CASNEPGQEPLQPLTEAFF. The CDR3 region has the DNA TGTGCCAGCAATGAACCGGGACAGGAACCCCTGCAGCCTCTCACTGAAGCTTTCTTT.

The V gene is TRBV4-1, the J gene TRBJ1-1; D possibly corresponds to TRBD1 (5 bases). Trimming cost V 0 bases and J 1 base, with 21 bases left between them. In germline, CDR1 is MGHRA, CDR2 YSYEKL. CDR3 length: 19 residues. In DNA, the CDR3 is TGCGCCAGCAGCCAAGAACCTCTCGGTCGACAGATTTCGAACACTGAAGCTTTCTTT. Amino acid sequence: CASSQEPLGRQISNTEAFF.

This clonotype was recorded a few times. The CDR3 DNA follows: TGTGCCAGCAGCGCCCGTGGACAGTATAATCAGCCCCAGCATTTT. Its translation is CASSARGQYNQPQHF. This rearrangement joins TRBV9 to TRBJ1-5; weak D call: TRBD1 (6 bases). V lost 3 bases, J lost 4 bases, and 14 bases lay in between. CDR1 SGDLS and CDR2 YYNGEE come from the germline V gene. This CDR3 contains 15 residues.

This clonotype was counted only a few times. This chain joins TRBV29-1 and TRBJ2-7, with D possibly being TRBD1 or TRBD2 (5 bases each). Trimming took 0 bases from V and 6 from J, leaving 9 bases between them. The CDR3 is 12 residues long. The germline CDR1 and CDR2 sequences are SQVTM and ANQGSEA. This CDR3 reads CSVEEGTGEQYF. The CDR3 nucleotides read TGCAGCGTTGAAGAGGGGACGGGCGAGCAGTACTTC.

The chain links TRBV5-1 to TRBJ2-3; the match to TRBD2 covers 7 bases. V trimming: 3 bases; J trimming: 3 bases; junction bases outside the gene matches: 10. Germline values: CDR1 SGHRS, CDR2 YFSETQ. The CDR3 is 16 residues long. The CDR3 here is CASSSPLGRATDTQYF. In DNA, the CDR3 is TGCGCCAGCAGCTCCCCCCTAGGGAGGGCGACAGATACGCAGTATTTT. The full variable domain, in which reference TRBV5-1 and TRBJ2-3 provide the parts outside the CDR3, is KAGVTQTPRYLIKTRGQQVTLSCSPISGHRSVSWYQQTPGQGLQFLFEYFSETQRNKGNFPGRFSGRQFSNSRSEMNVSTLELGDSALYLCASSSPLGRATDTQYFGPGTRLTVL.

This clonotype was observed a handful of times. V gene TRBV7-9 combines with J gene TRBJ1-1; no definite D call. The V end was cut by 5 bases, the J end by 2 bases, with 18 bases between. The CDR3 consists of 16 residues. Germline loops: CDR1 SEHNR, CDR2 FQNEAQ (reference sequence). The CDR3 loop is CASSRARSGVNTEAFF. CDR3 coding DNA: TGTGCCAGCAGCAGGGCTCGGAGCGGGGTAAACACTGAAGCTTTCTTT. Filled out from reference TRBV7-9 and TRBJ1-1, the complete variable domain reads DTGVSQNPRHKITKRGQNVTFRCDPISEHNRLYWYRQTLGQGPEFLTYFQNEAQLEKSRLLSDRFSAERPKGSFSTLEIQRTEQGDSAMYLCASSRARSGVNTEAFFGQGTRLTVV.

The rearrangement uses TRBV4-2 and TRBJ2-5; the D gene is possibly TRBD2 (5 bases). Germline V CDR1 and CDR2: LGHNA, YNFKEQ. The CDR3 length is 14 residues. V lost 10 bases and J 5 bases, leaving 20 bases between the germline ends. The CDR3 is CAMSSGLLYETQYF. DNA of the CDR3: TGTGCCATGAGCTCCGGACTCCTCTACGAGACCCAGTACTTC.

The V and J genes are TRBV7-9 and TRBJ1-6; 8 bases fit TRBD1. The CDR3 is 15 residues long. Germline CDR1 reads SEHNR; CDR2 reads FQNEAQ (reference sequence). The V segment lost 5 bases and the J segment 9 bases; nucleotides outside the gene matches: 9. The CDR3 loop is CASSPPTGDGSPLHF. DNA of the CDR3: TGTGCCAGCAGCCCGCCGACAGGGGACGGTTCACCCCTCCACTTT.

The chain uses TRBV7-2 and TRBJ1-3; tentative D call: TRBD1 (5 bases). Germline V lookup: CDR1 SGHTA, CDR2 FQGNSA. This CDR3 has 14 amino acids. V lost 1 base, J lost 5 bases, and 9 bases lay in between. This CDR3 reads CASSLVGPRNTIYF. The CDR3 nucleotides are TGTGCCAGCAGCTTAGTGGGACCGAGAAACACCATATATTTT.